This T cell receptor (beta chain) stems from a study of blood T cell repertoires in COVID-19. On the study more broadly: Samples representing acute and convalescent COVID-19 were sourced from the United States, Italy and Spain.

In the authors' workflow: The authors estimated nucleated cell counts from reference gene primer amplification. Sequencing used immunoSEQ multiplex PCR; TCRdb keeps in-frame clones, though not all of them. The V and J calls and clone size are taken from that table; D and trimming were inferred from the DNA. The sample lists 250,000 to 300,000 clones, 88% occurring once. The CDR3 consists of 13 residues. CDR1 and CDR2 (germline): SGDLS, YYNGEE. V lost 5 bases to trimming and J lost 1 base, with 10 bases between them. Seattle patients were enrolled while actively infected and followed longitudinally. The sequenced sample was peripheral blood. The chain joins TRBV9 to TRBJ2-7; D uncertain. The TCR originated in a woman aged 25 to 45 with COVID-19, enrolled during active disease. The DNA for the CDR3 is TGTGCCAGCAGACCCGAGAGTTCCTACGAGCAGTACTTC. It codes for CASRPESSYEQYF.